Listed below are T cell receptor beta chains from one sample, sequenced in a study of OX40 agonist ivuxolimab in advanced cancers. Using immunoSEQ multiplex PCR, the repertoire was profiled, and TCRdb retains in-frame clones only, with some absent. The sample has about 91,000 clones; around four fifths are singletons. Sequenced here: CD4+ or CD8+ T cells sorted from blood, sampled in a trial of the OX40 agonist ivuxolimab. The receptor source for this set is an adult with an advanced solid tumor such as melanoma, head and neck, liver or kidney cancer. Each CDR3 is given with its conserved first and last residue. Fields, in order: CDR3 protein, CDR3 DNA, clone size, J gene, D gene, V gene. The D gene is left open where the match is weak. Size tells how often a clone was seen (once, few, many) or the class of an expanded clone, and some rows leave it out.

CASNLAGGRFEQFF,TGTGCCAGCAACCTAGCGGGGGGGCGTTTTGAGCAGTTCTTC,NA,TRBJ2-1,TRBD2,TRBV28
CATSRESGGGSYEQYF,TGTGCCACCAGCAGAGAGTCTGGGGGGGGCTCCTACGAGCAGTACTTC,NA,TRBJ2-7,TRBD2,TRBV15
CASSLTPAQETQYF,TGCGCCAGCAGCTTGACCCCTGCCCAAGAGACCCAGTACTTC,NA,TRBJ2-5,NA,TRBV5-1
CSVSRVFGEKLFF,TGCAGCGTCAGCAGGGTATTCGGTGAAAAACTGTTTTTT,NA,TRBJ1-4,NA,TRBV29-1
CASSQEGAGNEKLFF,TGCGCCAGCAGCCAAGAAGGGGCAGGGAATGAAAAACTGTTTTTT,NA,TRBJ1-4,NA,TRBV4-3
CASTSPAGGLNEQYF,TGTGCCAGCACCTCCCCGGCAGGGGGTCTGAACGAGCAGTACTTC,once,TRBJ2-7,TRBD1,TRBV28
CASKEMVEQYF,TGTGCCAGCAAGGAGATGGTAGAGCAGTACTTC,NA,TRBJ2-7,NA,TRBV6-1
CASSYSDAGTDTQYF,TGTGCCAGCAGTTACTCGGATGCCGGCACAGATACGCAGTATTTT,once,TRBJ2-3,NA,TRBV6-5
CASSLTSPGTEAFF,TGTGCCAGCAGCCTAACATCTCCCGGCACTGAAGCTTTCTTT,NA,TRBJ1-1,NA,TRBV7-3
CASSTGLASGELFF,TGCGCCAGCTCCACGGGACTAGCCAGCGGGGAGCTGTTTTTT,few,TRBJ2-2,TRBD2,TRBV5-1
CASSPRVLSISSGANVLTF,TGTGCCAGCAGTCCCCGGGTCCTCTCTATCTCCTCTGGGGCCAACGTCCTGACTTTC,NA,TRBJ2-6,NA,TRBV27
CAWSQGAPSTDTQYF,TGTGCCTGGAGCCAGGGGGCGCCTAGCACAGATACGCAGTATTTT,NA,TRBJ2-3,TRBD1,TRBV30
CASSTRQGSDGYTF,TGTGCCAGCAGTACCAGACAGGGGTCGGATGGCTACACCTTC,few,TRBJ1-2,TRBD1,TRBV28
CASSIPGGDQPQHF,TGTGCCAGCAGTATCCCAGGGGGCGATCAGCCCCAGCATTTT,NA,TRBJ1-5,TRBD1,TRBV6-1
CAWSPPGVHGYTF,TGTGCCTGGAGTCCACCAGGGGTACATGGCTACACCTTC,few,TRBJ1-2,NA,TRBV30
CASTPGGRETQYF,TGTGCCAGCACCCCCGGCGGGAGGGAGACCCAGTACTTC,NA,TRBJ2-5,TRBD2,TRBV28
CASKKATQETQYF,TGTGCCAGCAAAAAGGCCACCCAAGAGACCCAGTACTTC,NA,TRBJ2-5,NA,TRBV6-1
CASTPTGGNSPLHF,TGTGCCAGCACCCCGACAGGGGGAAATTCACCCCTCCACTTT,NA,TRBJ1-6,TRBD1,TRBV7-2
CATPPRIAKNIQYF,TGCGCCACCCCCCCCCGGATTGCCAAAAACATTCAGTACTTC,NA,TRBJ2-4,NA,TRBV5-1
CASSLGQNGNQPQHF,TGTGCCAGCAGCTTGGGGCAGAATGGCAATCAGCCCCAGCATTTT,NA,TRBJ1-5,NA,TRBV5-8
CASSPHPLNTEAFF,TGTGCCAGCAGCCCCCACCCCCTGAACACTGAAGCTTTCTTT,NA,TRBJ1-1,NA,TRBV7-6
CASSSLSQETQYF,TGTGCCAGCTCTTCCCTTTCTCAAGAGACCCAGTACTTC,NA,TRBJ2-5,NA,TRBV18
CASSLTYSGNTIYF,TGTGCCAGCAGCTTGACATACTCTGGAAACACCATATATTTT,NA,TRBJ1-3,NA,TRBV5-8
CASSRSDSNQPQHF,TGTGCCAGTAGTAGGTCAGATAGCAATCAGCCCCAGCATTTT,NA,TRBJ1-5,NA,TRBV19
CASSPDSWYRATDTQYF,TGTGCCAGCAGCCCAGATAGCTGGTATAGGGCCACAGATACGCAGTATTTT,few,TRBJ2-3,NA,TRBV7-9
CASSLDRGLEETQYF,TGTGCCAGCAGCTTGGACAGGGGGCTAGAAGAGACCCAGTACTTC,NA,TRBJ2-5,TRBD1,TRBV5-8
CASSGQKNSESQETQYF,TGTGCCAGCAGCGGACAAAAGAACAGTGAAAGCCAAGAGACCCAGTACTTC,NA,TRBJ2-5,NA,TRBV9
CASSPGAPTEAFF,TGTGCCAGCTCACCAGGGGCCCCCACTGAAGCTTTCTTT,NA,TRBJ1-1,NA,TRBV18
CASSNSEDTQYF,TGTGCCAGCAGCAATTCGGAGGATACGCAGTATTTT,NA,TRBJ2-3,NA,TRBV7-3
CASSIESGGNTGELFF,TGTGCCAGTAGTATAGAAAGCGGGGGGAACACCGGGGAGCTGTTTTTT,NA,TRBJ2-2,TRBD2,TRBV19
CASSLAKEVGYTF,TGTGCCAGCAGCTTAGCGAAGGAGGTGGGCTACACCTTC,NA,TRBJ1-2,NA,TRBV7-2
CASSLDSQQGYGYTF,TGTGCCAGCAGCTTAGATTCTCAGCAGGGCTATGGCTACACCTTC,NA,TRBJ1-2,NA,TRBV7-2
CASSLLTGDTEAFF,TGTGCCAGCAGTCTTTTGACAGGGGACACTGAAGCTTTCTTT,NA,TRBJ1-1,TRBD1,TRBV7-9
CASSLADGVENEQFF,TGTGCCAGCAGCTTAGCGGACGGGGTAGAGAATGAGCAGTTCTTC,NA,TRBJ2-1,NA,TRBV7-2
CSVAGTTSGGMETQYF,TGCAGCGTTGCTGGTACGACTAGCGGGGGGATGGAGACCCAGTACTTC,NA,TRBJ2-5,TRBD2,TRBV29-1
CASSLAGSQEAFF,TGTGCCAGCAGCTTGGCGGGTTCACAGGAAGCTTTCTTT,NA,TRBJ1-1,NA,TRBV5-5
CSVGPGMNTEAFF,TGCAGCGTTGGTCCCGGCATGAACACTGAAGCTTTCTTT,NA,TRBJ1-1,NA,TRBV29-1
CASRENSGTGILGSYEQYF,TGTGCCAGCAGAGAAAACAGCGGGACAGGCATCCTCGGATCCTACGAGCAGTACTTC,NA,TRBJ2-7,NA,TRBV6-1
CASSEKTGTGGFGYTF,TGTGCCAGCAGTGAAAAGACCGGGACAGGGGGCTTTGGCTACACCTTC,NA,TRBJ1-2,TRBD1,TRBV28
CASSPQRSSYNEQFF,TGTGCCAGCAGCCCCCAGAGGAGCTCCTACAATGAGCAGTTCTTC,NA,TRBJ2-1,NA,TRBV14